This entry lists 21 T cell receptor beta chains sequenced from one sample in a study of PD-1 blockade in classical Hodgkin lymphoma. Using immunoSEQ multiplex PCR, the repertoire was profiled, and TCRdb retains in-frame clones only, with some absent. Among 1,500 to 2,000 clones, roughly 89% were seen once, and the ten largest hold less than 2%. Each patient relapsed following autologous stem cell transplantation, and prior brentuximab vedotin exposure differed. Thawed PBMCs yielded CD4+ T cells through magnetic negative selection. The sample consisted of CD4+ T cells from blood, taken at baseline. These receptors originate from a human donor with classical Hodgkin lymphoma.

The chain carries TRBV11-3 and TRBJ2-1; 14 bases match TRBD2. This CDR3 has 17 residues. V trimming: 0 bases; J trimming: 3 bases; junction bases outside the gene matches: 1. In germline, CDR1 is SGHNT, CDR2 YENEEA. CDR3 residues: CASSLEGTSGSYNEQFF. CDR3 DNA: TGTGCCAGCAGCTTAGAAGGGACTAGCGGGAGCTACAATGAGCAGTTCTTC.

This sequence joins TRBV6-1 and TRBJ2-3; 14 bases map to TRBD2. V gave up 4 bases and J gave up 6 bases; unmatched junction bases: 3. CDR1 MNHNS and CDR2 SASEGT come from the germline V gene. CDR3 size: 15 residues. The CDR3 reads CASSGLAGGLDTQYF. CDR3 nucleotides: TGTGCCAGCAGTGGACTAGCGGGGGGGCTGGATACGCAGTATTTT.

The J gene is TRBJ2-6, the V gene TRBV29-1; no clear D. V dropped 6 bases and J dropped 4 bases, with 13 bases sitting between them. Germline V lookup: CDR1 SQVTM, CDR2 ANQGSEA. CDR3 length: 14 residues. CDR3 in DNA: TGCAGCGTGTACAGCTGGTTCGGGGCCAACGTCCTGACTTTC. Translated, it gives CSVYSWFGANVLTF. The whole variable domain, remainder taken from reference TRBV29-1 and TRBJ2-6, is SAVISQKPSRDICQRGTSLTIQCQVDSQVTMMFWYRQQPGQSLTLIATANQGSEATYESGFVIDKFPISRPNLTFSTLTVSNMSPEDSSIYLCSVYSWFGANVLTFGAGSRLTVL.

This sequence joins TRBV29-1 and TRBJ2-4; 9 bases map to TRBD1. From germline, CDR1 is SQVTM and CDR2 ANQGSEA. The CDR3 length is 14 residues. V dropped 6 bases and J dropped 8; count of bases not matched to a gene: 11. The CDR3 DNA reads TGCAGCGTAGGAATCGGGACAGGGAGGGACATTCAGTACTTC. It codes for CSVGIGTGRDIQYF.

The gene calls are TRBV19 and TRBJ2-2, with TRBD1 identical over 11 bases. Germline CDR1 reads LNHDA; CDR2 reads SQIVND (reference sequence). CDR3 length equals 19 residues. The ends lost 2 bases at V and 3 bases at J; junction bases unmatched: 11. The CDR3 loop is CASSIILGQGAWDTGELFF. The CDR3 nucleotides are TGTGCCAGTAGTATAATCCTCGGACAGGGGGCTTGGGACACCGGGGAGCTGTTTTTT.

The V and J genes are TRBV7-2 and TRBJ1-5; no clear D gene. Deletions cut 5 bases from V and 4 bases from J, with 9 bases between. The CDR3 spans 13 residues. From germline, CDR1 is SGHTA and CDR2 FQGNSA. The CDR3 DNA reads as TGTGCCAGCAGCATAGAGGCTAATCAGCCCCAGCATTTT. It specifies CASSIEANQPQHF.

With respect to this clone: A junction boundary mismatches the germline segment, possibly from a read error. CDR3 sequence reads: CASSPPTQEASSYEQYF. The DNA for the CDR3 is TGTGCCAGCTCCCCACCAACACAGGAGGCCTCCTCCTACGAGCAGTACTTC. V usage is TRBV18 and J usage is TRBJ2-7; D possibly uses TRBD1 or TRBD2 (5 bases each). This CDR3 has 17 amino acids. The V gene's germline CDR1 is KGHSH and CDR2 LQKENI. Full variable domain (outside the CDR3, taken from reference TRBV18 and TRBJ2-7): NAGVMQNPRHLVRRRGQEARLRCSPMKGHSHVYWYRQLPEEGLKFMVYLQKENIIDESGMPKERFSAEFPKEGPSILRIQQVVRGDSAAYFCASSPPTQEASSYEQYFGPGTRLTVT.

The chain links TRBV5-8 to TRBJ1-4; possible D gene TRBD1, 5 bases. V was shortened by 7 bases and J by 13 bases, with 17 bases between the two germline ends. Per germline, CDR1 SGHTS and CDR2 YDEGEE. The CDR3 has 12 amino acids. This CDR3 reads CASRRNGGVLFF. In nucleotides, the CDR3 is TGTGCCAGCCGACGAAACGGGGGGGTACTGTTTTTT.

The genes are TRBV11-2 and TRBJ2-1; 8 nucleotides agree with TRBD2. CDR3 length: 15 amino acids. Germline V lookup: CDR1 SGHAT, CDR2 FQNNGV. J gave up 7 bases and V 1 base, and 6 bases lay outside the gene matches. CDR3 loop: CASSLASGRRNEQFF. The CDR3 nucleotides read TGTGCCAGCAGCTTAGCGAGCGGGAGAAGGAATGAGCAGTTCTTC.

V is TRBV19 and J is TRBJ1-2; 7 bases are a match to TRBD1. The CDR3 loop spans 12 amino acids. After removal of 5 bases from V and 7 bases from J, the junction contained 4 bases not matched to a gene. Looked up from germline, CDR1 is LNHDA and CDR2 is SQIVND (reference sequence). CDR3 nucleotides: TGTGCCAGTAGTTACGACAGGGTTGGCTACACCTTC. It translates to CASSYDRVGYTF. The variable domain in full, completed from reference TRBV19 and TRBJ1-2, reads DGGITQSPKYLFRKEGQNVTLSCEQNLNHDAMYWYRQDPGQGLRLIYYSQIVNDFQKGDIAEGYSVSREKKESFPLTVTSAQKNPTAFYLCASSYDRVGYTFGSGTRLTVV.

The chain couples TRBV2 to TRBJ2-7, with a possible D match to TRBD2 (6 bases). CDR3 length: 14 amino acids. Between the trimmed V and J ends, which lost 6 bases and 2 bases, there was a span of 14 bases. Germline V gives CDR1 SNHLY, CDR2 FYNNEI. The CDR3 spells CASSGSSGPYEQYF. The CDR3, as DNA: TGTGCCAGCAGCGGAAGTAGCGGCCCCTACGAGCAGTACTTC.

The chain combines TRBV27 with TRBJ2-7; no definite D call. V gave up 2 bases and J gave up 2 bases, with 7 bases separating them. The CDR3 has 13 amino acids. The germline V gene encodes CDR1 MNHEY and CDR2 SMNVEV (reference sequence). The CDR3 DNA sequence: TGTGCCAGCAGTTTAAGCAGAACCTACGAGCAGTACTTC. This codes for CASSLSRTYEQYF.

CDR3 amino acids: CASSRTGGLTYEQYF. The CDR3 DNA follows: TGTGCCAGCAGTCGGACAGGGGGGCTTACCTACGAGCAGTACTTC. The chain uses TRBV5-8 and TRBJ2-7, with 10 bases aligning to TRBD1. V lost 5 bases to trimming and J lost 2 bases; unmatched junction nucleotides: 7. Germline V gene lookup returns CDR1 SGHTS and CDR2 YDEGEE. This CDR3 contains 15 residues.

The CDR3 DNA follows: TGTGCCAGTAGTATGTCGCCCGGCAACCAAGAGACCCAGTACTTC. It yields the protein CASSMSPGNQETQYF. V gene TRBV19 combines with J gene TRBJ2-5; the D is unclear. Trimming pared 3 bases from V and 0 bases from J, leaving 11 bases between. Germline lookup yields CDR1 LNHDA and CDR2 SQIVND (reference sequence). This CDR3 is built from 15 residues.

The CDR3, as DNA: TGCGCCAGCAGCTTGTTCCAAAATCAGCCCCAGCATTTT. As protein: CASSLFQNQPQHF. The rearrangement joins TRBV5-1 to TRBJ1-5, with D hard to call. Germline V gene sequence: CDR1 SGHRS, CDR2 YFSETQ. V dropped 1 base and J dropped 4 bases, with 6 bases sitting between them. The CDR3 is 13 amino acids.

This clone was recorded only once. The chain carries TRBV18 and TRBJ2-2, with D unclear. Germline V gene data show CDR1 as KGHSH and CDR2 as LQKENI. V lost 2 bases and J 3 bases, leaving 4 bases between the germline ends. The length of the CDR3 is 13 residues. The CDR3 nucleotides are TGTGCCAGCTCACCAGGGTACACCGGGGAGCTGTTTTTT. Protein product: CASSPGYTGELFF.

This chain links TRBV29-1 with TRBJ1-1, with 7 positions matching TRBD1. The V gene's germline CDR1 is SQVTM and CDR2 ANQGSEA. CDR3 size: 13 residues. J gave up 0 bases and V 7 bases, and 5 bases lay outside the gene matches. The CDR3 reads CSALQGLNTEAFF. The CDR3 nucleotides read TGCAGCGCCTTACAGGGGCTGAACACTGAAGCTTTCTTT.

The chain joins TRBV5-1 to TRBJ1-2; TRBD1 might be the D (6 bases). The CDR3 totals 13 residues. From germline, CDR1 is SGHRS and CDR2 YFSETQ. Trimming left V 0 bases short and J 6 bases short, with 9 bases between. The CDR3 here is CASSLVRGDGYTF. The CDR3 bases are TGCGCCAGCAGCTTGGTCAGGGGCGATGGCTACACCTTC.

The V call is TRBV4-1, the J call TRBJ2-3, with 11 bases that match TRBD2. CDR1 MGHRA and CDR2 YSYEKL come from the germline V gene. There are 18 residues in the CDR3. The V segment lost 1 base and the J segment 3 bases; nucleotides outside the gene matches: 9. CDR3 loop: CASSQAPGSGGGTDTQYF. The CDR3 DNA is TGCGCCAGCAGCCAAGCCCCCGGTAGCGGGGGGGGGACAGATACGCAGTATTTT.

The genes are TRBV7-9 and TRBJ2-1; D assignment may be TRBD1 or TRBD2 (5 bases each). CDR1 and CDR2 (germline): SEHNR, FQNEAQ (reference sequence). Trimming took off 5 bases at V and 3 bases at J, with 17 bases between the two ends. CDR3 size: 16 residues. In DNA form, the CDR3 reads TGTGCCAGCAGCGGCAATGGGGGACGGATCTACAATGAGCAGTTCTTC. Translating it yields CASSGNGGRIYNEQFF.

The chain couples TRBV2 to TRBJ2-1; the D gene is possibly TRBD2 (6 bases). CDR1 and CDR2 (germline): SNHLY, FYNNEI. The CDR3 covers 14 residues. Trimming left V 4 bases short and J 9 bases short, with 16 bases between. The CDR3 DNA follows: TGTGCCAGCAGTGGACTAGGCATCAGCAGTGAGCAGTTCTTC. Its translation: CASSGLGISSEQFF.